The rows below give T cell receptor beta chains drawn from one sample of a study of T cells in pancreatic ductal adenocarcinoma. Assay used: immunoSEQ multiplex PCR; TCRdb lists only in-frame clones, some missing. The sample consists of approximately 13,000 clones, 80% to 90% of them appearing once. Sequencing input: PBMCs. These receptor sequences come from a human donor with pancreatic ductal adenocarcinoma. The CDR3 runs from the conserved cysteine through the conserved F or W. The order of the fields is J gene, D gene, V gene, clone size, CDR3 protein, CDR3 DNA. D genes are given only for firm matches. The listing skips clone size in some rows; elsewhere it reads once, few, many or a size class.

TRBJ2-1 TRBD2 TRBV27 . CASSLTSGINEQFF TGTGCCAGCAGTTTAACTAGCGGGATAAATGAGCAGTTCTTC
TRBJ1-1 . TRBV6-5 . CASSYTGSRSAFF TGTGCCAGCAGTTACACAGGGAGTAGGTCGGCTTTCTTT
TRBJ1-6 TRBD1 TRBV6-1 . CASRGQGDGSPLHF TGTGCCAGCAGGGGACAGGGGGATGGTTCACCCCTCCACTTT
TRBJ1-1 . TRBV6-1 few CASSAAVNTEAFF TGTGCCAGCAGTGCCGCAGTGAACACTGAAGCTTTCTTT
TRBJ2-7 . TRBV6-1 . CASSEYRDYEQYF TGTGCCAGCAGTGAATACAGGGACTACGAGCAGTACTTC
TRBJ2-1 . TRBV5-1 . CASSLQAASRGNEQFF TGCGCCAGCAGCTTGCAGGCAGCCTCCCGGGGGAATGAGCAGTTCTTC
TRBJ2-7 TRBD2 TRBV5-4 few CASSVNSGGFEQYF TGTGCCAGCAGCGTTAACTCGGGGGGGTTCGAGCAGTACTTC
TRBJ2-4 . TRBV4-1 . CASSSRGAGGIQYF TGCGCCAGCAGCTCCCGGGGGGCCGGGGGCATTCAGTACTTC
TRBJ2-3 TRBD2 TRBV5-1 . CASSILAGGGDTQYF TGCGCCAGCAGCATACTAGCGGGGGGGGGAGATACGCAGTATTTT
TRBJ2-1 . TRBV7-9 . CASKTFKGLLGNEQFF TGTGCCAGCAAGACCTTTAAGGGACTCTTAGGCAATGAGCAGTTCTTC
TRBJ1-6 . TRBV5-1 . CASSTGREGNSPLHF TGCGCCAGCAGCACCGGCCGGGAGGGTAATTCACCCCTCCACTTT
TRBJ2-5 . TRBV10-3 . CAISEADIEGGETQYF TGTGCCATCAGTGAGGCGGACATAGAAGGGGGAGAGACCCAGTACTTC
TRBJ1-2 . TRBV7-8 . CASSLDRGYGYTF TGTGCCAGCAGCTTAGACCGGGGCTATGGCTACACCTTC
TRBJ1-2 . TRBV7-9 . CASSARDNYGYTF TGTGCCAGCAGCGCCCGGGACAACTATGGCTACACCTTC
TRBJ2-2 . TRBV10-3 . CAISGGEGNGELFF TGTGCCATCAGTGGAGGAGAGGGGAACGGGGAGCTGTTTTTT
TRBJ2-1 . TRBV5-8 . CASVPMRGRSYNEQFF TGTGCCAGCGTACCGATGAGGGGCCGCTCCTACAATGAGCAGTTCTTC
TRBJ1-5 TRBD1 TRBV5-5 few CASSLEAGGGQPQHF TGTGCCAGCAGCTTGGAGGCAGGGGGTGGTCAGCCCCAGCATTTT
TRBJ1-6 . TRBV5-4 . CASSPLGAADNSPLHF TGTGCCAGCAGCCCCCTTGGAGCGGCAGATAATTCACCCCTCCACTTT
TRBJ2-5 TRBD1 TRBV6-1 . CASSETTGGDGTQYF TGTGCCAGCAGTGAGACGACAGGGGGCGACGGGACCCAGTACTTC
TRBJ2-3 TRBD2 TRBV7-9 once CASSSGVAGRTDTQYF TGTGCCAGCAGCTCCGGGGTAGCGGGTCGCACAGATACGCAGTATTTT
TRBJ2-1 TRBD1 TRBV18 . CASSQTGSNEQFF TGTGCCAGCTCCCAGACAGGGAGCAATGAGCAGTTCTTC
TRBJ2-4 . TRBV7-2 few CASSRGNFKGGIQYF TGTGCCAGCTCCAGAGGGAACTTCAAGGGGGGCATTCAGTACTTC
TRBJ2-7 . TRBV5-1 . CASGTSSSYEQYF TGCGCCAGCGGGACTTCAAGCTCCTACGAGCAGTACTTC
TRBJ2-3 . TRBV19 . CASSIRGTDTQYF TGTGCCAGTAGTATAAGGGGCACAGATACGCAGTATTTT
TRBJ2-4 . TRBV6-5 . CASVQLNIQYF TGTGCCAGCGTCCAGCTAAACATTCAGTACTTC
TRBJ1-2 TRBD1 TRBV25-1 . CASSEYTGTGRGYTF TGTGCCAGCAGTGAATATACCGGGACAGGGAGGGGCTACACCTTC
TRBJ1-5 . TRBV16 . CASSQSSQPQHF TGTGCCAGCAGCCAGTCGAGTCAGCCCCAGCATTTT
TRBJ2-3 TRBD1 TRBV7-2 . CASSYTGTGGTDTQYF TGTGCCAGCAGCTACACCGGGACAGGGGGAACAGATACGCAGTATTTT
TRBJ1-2 TRBD1 TRBV2 . CASRDRGNYGYTF TGTGCCAGCCGGGACAGGGGGAACTATGGCTACACCTTC
TRBJ2-1 . TRBV6-5 . CASSFSNEQFF TGTGCCAGCAGTTTTAGCAATGAGCAGTTCTTC
TRBJ2-7 . TRBV19 . CASSISGTKYEQYF TGTGCCAGTAGTATCTCCGGGACAAAGTACGAGCAGTACTTC
TRBJ2-2 TRBD2 TRBV5-1 . CASSRASGDTGELFF TGCGCCAGCAGCCGAGCTAGCGGTGACACCGGGGAGCTGTTTTTT
TRBJ2-5 . TRBV4-1 . CASSQDRVAGTTQYF TGCGCCAGCAGCCAAGATCGGGTGGCAGGGACGACCCAGTACTTC
TRBJ2-2 . TRBV4-2 . CASSLSTGELFF TGTGCCAGCAGCCTGAGCACCGGGGAGCTGTTTTTT
TRBJ1-4 TRBD1 TRBV11-2 few CASSSRDSLGKLFF TGTGCCAGCAGCTCCAGGGACAGTTTAGGTAAACTGTTTTTT
TRBJ2-7 . TRBV2 few CASSEPFRLEQYF TGTGCCAGCAGTGAGCCTTTCCGCCTCGAGCAGTACTTC
TRBJ2-2 . TRBV5-5 once CASSSRASSTGELFF TGTGCCAGCAGCTCACGAGCCTCGAGCACCGGGGAGCTGTTTTTT
TRBJ2-1 . TRBV6-5 few CASSSGYNEQFF TGTGCCAGCAGTTCAGGGTACAATGAGCAGTTCTTC
TRBJ2-2 . TRBV27 . CASRTYEANTGELFF TGTGCCAGCAGGACTTACGAGGCGAACACCGGGGAGCTGTTTTTT
TRBJ1-1 . TRBV29-1 . CSVVPGEMNTEAFF TGCAGCGTTGTGCCAGGTGAAATGAACACTGAAGCTTTCTTT
TRBJ2-2 TRBD2 TRBV9 few CASSVDGGASNTGELFF TGTGCCAGCAGCGTAGACGGGGGGGCCTCTAACACCGGGGAGCTGTTTTTT
TRBJ1-1 TRBD1 TRBV2 . CASNGQGTSQAFF TGTGCCAGCAATGGACAGGGTACCTCTCAAGCTTTCTTT
TRBJ2-5 TRBD2 TRBV4-3 . CASSQDVSGRGVETQYF TGCGCCAGCAGCCAAGATGTGAGCGGGAGAGGGGTCGAGACCCAGTACTTC
TRBJ2-7 . TRBV7-8 once CASSLDPVSEQYF TGTGCCAGCAGCTTAGACCCGGTGAGCGAGCAGTACTTC
TRBJ1-4 TRBD1 TRBV7-9 . CASSPEGTGGEKLFF TGTGCCAGCAGCCCCGAGGGGACAGGCGGGGAAAAACTGTTTTTT